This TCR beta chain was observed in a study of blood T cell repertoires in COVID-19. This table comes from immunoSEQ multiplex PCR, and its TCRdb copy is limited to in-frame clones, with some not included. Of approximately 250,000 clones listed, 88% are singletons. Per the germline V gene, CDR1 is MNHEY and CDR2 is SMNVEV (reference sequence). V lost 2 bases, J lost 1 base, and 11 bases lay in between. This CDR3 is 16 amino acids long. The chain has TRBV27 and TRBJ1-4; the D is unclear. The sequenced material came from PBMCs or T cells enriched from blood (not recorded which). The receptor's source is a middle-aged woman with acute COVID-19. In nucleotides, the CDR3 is TGTGCCAGCAGTTTAAACCCCGGAGTAACTAATGAAAAACTGTTTTTT. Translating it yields CASSLNPGVTNEKLFF. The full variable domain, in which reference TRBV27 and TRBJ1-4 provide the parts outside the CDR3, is EAQVTQNPRYLITVTGKKLTVTCSQNMNHEYMSWYRQDPGLGLRQIYYSMNVEVTDKGDVPEGYKVSRKEKRNFPLILESPSPNQTSLYFCASSLNPGVTNEKLFFGSGTQLSVL.